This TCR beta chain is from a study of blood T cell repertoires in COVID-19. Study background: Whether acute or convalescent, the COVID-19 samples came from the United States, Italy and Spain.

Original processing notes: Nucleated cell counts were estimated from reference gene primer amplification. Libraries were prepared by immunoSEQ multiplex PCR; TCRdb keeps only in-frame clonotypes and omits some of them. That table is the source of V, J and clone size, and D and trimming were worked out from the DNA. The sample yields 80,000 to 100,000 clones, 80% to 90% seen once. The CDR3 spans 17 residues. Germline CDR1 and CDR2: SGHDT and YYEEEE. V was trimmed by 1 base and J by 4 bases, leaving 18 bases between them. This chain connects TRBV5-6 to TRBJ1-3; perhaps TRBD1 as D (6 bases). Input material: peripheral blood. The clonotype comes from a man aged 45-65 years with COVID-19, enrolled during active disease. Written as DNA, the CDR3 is TGTGCCAGCAGCTTGAGTATTCGACAGGAACTAGGAAACACCATATATTTT. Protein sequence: CASSLSIRQELGNTIYF.